These T cell receptor beta chains were read from a single sample in a study of blood T cell repertoires in COVID-19. Sequencing used immunoSEQ multiplex PCR; TCRdb keeps in-frame clones, though not all of them. The sample includes a few hundred thousand clones, around 89% of them seen just once. Sequencing was carried out using peripheral blood. Every receptor here comes from a man aged 25 to 40 with acute or convalescent COVID-19. CDR3s include the opening cysteine and the closing phenylalanine or tryptophan. Fields, in order: clone size, V gene, D gene, J gene, CDR3 protein, CDR3 DNA. A D gene is named only where the DNA matches it firmly. A clone size is listed for some rows: how often the clone was seen (once, few, many), or a class if it is expanded.

-	TRBV18	-	TRBJ2-7	CASSLVLQPHDDGEQYF	TGTGCCAGCTCATTGGTTTTACAGCCCCACGACGACGGCGAGCAGTACTTC
-	TRBV4-1	-	TRBJ1-5	CASSQEPRSQPQHF	TGCGCCAGCAGCCAAGAGCCCAGGTCCCAGCCCCAGCATTTT
-	TRBV7-4	-	TRBJ2-2	CASSFICGTFTGELFF	TGTGCCAGCAGCTTTATCTGCGGGACTTTCACCGGGGAGCTGTTTTTT
-	TRBV12-3/TRBV12-4	-	TRBJ1-1	CASSLWSSKAFF	TGTGCCAGCAGTTTATGGTCGAGTAAAGCTTTCTTT
-	TRBV29-1	TRBD1	TRBJ2-1	CSVRRDRVSDEQFF	TGCAGCGTTCGCCGGGACAGGGTCTCAGATGAGCAGTTCTTC
-	TRBV6-4	TRBD1	TRBJ2-7	CASRLTGVRYEQYF	TGTGCCAGCAGATTAACAGGGGTTCGGTACGAGCAGTACTTC
-	TRBV5-6	TRBD1	TRBJ2-1	CASRSDRGLYNEQFF	TGTGCCAGCAGAAGCGACAGGGGGTTATACAATGAGCAGTTCTTC
-	TRBV7-6	-	TRBJ2-6	CASSPFAGSALQANVLTF	TGTGCCAGCAGCCCTTTTGCAGGCTCCGCTCTGCAGGCCAACGTCCTGACTTTC
few	TRBV28	-	TRBJ2-7	CASSAQGSYEQYF	TGTGCCAGCAGTGCCCAGGGTAGCTACGAGCAGTACTTC
-	TRBV5-8	-	TRBJ1-5	CASSLSGAINQPQHF	TGTGCCAGCAGCTTGAGTGGGGCAATCAATCAGCCCCAGCATTTT
-	TRBV7-2	TRBD2	TRBJ2-1	CASSWGLTGEQFF	TGTGCCAGCAGCTGGGGACTAACCGGCGAGCAGTTCTTC
-	TRBV3-1/TRBV3-2	-	TRBJ1-3	CASSQGGGSGNTIYF	TGTGCCAGCAGCCAAGGAGGGGGATCTGGAAACACCATATATTTT
-	TRBV4-1	TRBD1	TRBJ1-2	CASSQDKRLTGQGNYTF	TGCGCCAGCAGCCAAGACAAGCGCCTGACGGGACAGGGAAACTACACCTTC
-	TRBV30	-	TRBJ1-1	CAWRAMRTPGGTEAFF	TGTGCCTGGAGGGCTATGAGGACCCCGGGGGGCACTGAAGCTTTCTTT
-	TRBV28	-	TRBJ1-2	CASSLGRLYGYTF	TGTGCCAGCAGTTTAGGCAGGCTCTATGGCTACACCTTC
once	TRBV6-5	-	TRBJ1-2	CASSPAPGWDYGYTF	TGTGCCAGCAGCCCCGCTCCAGGGTGGGACTATGGCTACACCTTC
-	TRBV28	TRBD1	TRBJ1-5	CASSFLDRGTQPQHF	TGTGCCAGCAGTTTCCTCGACAGGGGTACTCAGCCCCAGCATTTT
-	TRBV6-5	-	TRBJ1-1	CASILNRGNTEAFF	TGTGCCAGCATTCTAAACCGAGGGAACACTGAAGCTTTCTTT
-	TRBV6-5	TRBD2	TRBJ2-3	CASSMTSGGTDTQYF	TGTGCCAGCAGTATGACTAGCGGGGGCACAGATACGCAGTATTTT
-	TRBV2	TRBD1	TRBJ2-2	CASDKGQGTGELFF	TGTGCCAGCGACAAGGGACAGGGAACCGGGGAGCTGTTTTTT
-	TRBV10-3	TRBD2	TRBJ2-7	CATGLATEQYF	TGTGCCACGGGACTAGCGACCGAGCAGTACTTC
-	TRBV18	TRBD1	TRBJ1-5	CASSRYGTGDQPQHF	TGTGCCAGCTCACGGTACGGGACAGGGGATCAGCCCCAGCATTTT
-	TRBV6-5	TRBD1	TRBJ2-7	CASRFYGQGAYEQYF	TGTGCCAGCCGTTTCTACGGGCAGGGGGCATACGAGCAGTACTTC
once	TRBV28	TRBD1	TRBJ1-4	CASRIRTGTGVEKLFF	TGTGCCAGCAGGATCAGGACAGGGACAGGGGTTGAAAAACTGTTTTTT
-	TRBV30	-	TRBJ1-5	CAWSKGSNQPQHF	TGTGCCTGGAGTAAGGGGAGCAATCAGCCCCAGCATTTT
few	TRBV19	-	TRBJ1-5	CASTPGWGGNQPQHF	TGTGCCAGTACTCCAGGTTGGGGGGGCAATCAGCCCCAGCATTTT
-	TRBV6-5	TRBD1	TRBJ2-2	CASSNYRQGPSGELFF	TGTGCCAGCAGTAACTACAGACAGGGCCCTAGCGGGGAGCTGTTTTTT
-	TRBV2	-	TRBJ2-7	CASKVAEQRPYEQYF	TGTGCCAGCAAAGTAGCGGAGCAGAGGCCCTACGAGCAGTACTTC
-	TRBV27	-	TRBJ2-5	CASTSGQLTETQYF	TGTGCCAGCACCTCCGGACAGCTTACAGAGACCCAGTACTTC
-	TRBV18	TRBD1	TRBJ1-6	CASSRQGAQSPLHF	TGTGCCAGCTCACGACAGGGGGCCCAATCACCCCTCCACTTT
-	TRBV6-5	-	TRBJ2-3	CASRPGQQRTDTQYF	TGTGCCAGCAGGCCTGGACAGCAACGCACAGATACGCAGTATTTT
-	TRBV29-1	-	TRBJ1-1	CSTGQTNTEAFF	TGCAGCACCGGACAGACGAACACTGAAGCTTTCTTT
few	TRBV30	TRBD1	TRBJ1-6	CAWSDRGRGGPLHF	TGTGCCTGGAGTGACAGGGGCCGAGGGGGACCCCTCCACTTT
-	TRBV11-3	TRBD2	TRBJ2-5	CASSARLAGEPQYF	TGTGCCAGCAGCGCGCGACTAGCGGGAGAGCCCCAGTACTTC
-	TRBV15	TRBD1	TRBJ2-5	CATSTMTGKETQYF	TGTGCCACCAGCACCATGACAGGGAAAGAGACCCAGTACTTC
-	TRBV28	-	TRBJ1-2	CASSGSDGRATYGYTF	TGTGCCAGCAGTGGCAGTGATGGGAGGGCCACCTATGGCTACACCTTC
-	TRBV2	TRBD2	TRBJ2-1	CASMWTSGYNEQFF	TGTGCCAGCATGTGGACTAGCGGCTACAATGAGCAGTTCTTC
-	TRBV27	-	TRBJ2-7	CASSLGRNYEQYF	TGTGCCAGCAGTTTAGGCAGAAACTACGAGCAGTACTTC
-	TRBV2	TRBD1	TRBJ1-2	CASRGTGMGYGYTF	TGTGCCAGCAGGGGGACAGGGATGGGGTATGGCTACACCTTC
-	TRBV29-1	-	TRBJ1-1	CSVQESSGKAFF	TGCAGCGTTCAAGAAAGCTCGGGGAAAGCTTTCTTT
-	TRBV11-3	-	TRBJ1-1	CASSPRFRDPEAFF	TGTGCCAGCAGCCCACGATTCAGGGATCCTGAAGCTTTCTTT
-	TRBV5-4	-	TRBJ2-7	CASSSSGYEQYF	TGTGCCAGCAGCTCCTCGGGCTACGAGCAGTACTTC
once	TRBV30	-	TRBJ2-7	CAWRREVTYEQYF	TGTGCCTGGAGGCGTGAGGTGACCTACGAGCAGTACTTC
-	TRBV18	-	TRBJ2-1	CASSPQTGFNEQFF	TGTGCCAGCTCACCTCAAACAGGGTTCAATGAGCAGTTCTTC
-	TRBV19	TRBD1	TRBJ1-1	CATYLGTGVSTEAFF	TGTGCCACCTACCTAGGGACAGGTGTCTCTACTGAAGCTTTCTTT
-	TRBV5-1	TRBD1	TRBJ1-6	CASSRQGQGDSPLHF	TGCGCCAGCAGCCGACAGGGTCAAGGGGATTCACCCCTCCACTTT
-	TRBV11-3	-	TRBJ2-3	CASSLNPQVADTQYF	TGTGCCAGCAGCCTTAACCCCCAGGTCGCAGATACGCAGTATTTT
once	TRBV20-1	-	TRBJ1-4	CSGQHGEKLFF	TGCAGTGGGCAGCACGGGGAAAAACTGTTTTTT